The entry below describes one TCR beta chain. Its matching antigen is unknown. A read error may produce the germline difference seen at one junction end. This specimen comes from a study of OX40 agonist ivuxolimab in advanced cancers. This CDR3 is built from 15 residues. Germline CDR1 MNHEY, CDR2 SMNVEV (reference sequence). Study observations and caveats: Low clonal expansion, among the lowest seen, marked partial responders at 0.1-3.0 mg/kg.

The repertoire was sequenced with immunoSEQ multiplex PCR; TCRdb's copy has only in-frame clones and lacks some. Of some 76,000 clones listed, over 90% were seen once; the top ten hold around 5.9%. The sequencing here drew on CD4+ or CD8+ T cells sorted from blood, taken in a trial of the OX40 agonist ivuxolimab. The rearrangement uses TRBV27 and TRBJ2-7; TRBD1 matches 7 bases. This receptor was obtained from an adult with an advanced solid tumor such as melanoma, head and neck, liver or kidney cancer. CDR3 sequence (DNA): TGTGCCAGCAGCTTATCACAGGGGCCAACCTACGAGCAGTACTTC. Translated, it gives CASSLSQGPTYEQYF.